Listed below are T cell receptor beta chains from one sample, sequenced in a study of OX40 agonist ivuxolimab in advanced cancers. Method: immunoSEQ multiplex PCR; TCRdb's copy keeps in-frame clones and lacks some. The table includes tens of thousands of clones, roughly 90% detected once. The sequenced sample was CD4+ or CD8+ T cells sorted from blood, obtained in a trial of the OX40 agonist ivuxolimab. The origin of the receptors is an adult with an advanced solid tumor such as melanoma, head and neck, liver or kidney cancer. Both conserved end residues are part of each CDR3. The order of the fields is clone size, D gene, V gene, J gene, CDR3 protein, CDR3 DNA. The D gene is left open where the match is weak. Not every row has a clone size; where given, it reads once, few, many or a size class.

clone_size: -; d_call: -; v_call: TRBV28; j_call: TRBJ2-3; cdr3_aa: CASSSGGSSDTQYF; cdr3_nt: TGTGCCAGCAGTTCCGGAGGCAGCTCTGATACGCAGTATTTT
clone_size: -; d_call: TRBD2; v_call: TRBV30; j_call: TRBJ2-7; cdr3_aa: CAWSVVAGSYEQYF; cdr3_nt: TGTGCCTGGAGTGTGGTAGCGGGGTCCTACGAGCAGTACTTC
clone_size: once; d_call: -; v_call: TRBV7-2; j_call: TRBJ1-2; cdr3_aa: CASSPRRGDGYTF; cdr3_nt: TGTGCCAGCAGCCCACGGAGGGGCGACGGCTACACCTTC
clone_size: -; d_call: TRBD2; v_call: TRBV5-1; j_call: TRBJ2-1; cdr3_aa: CASSSLAGGKDEQFF; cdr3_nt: TGCGCCAGCAGCTCCTTAGCGGGTGGGAAGGATGAGCAGTTCTTC
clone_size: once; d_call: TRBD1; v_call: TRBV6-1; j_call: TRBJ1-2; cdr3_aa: CASSEERGDRANF; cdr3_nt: TGTGCCAGCAGTGAAGAGAGGGGGGACAGGGCGAACTTC
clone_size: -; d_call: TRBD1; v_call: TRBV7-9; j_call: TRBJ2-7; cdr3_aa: CASSSGTGGEQYF; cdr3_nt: TGTGCCAGCAGCTCCGGGACAGGGGGAGAGCAGTACTTC
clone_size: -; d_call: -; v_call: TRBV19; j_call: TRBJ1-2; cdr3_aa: CASSMRPDSSYGYTF; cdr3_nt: TGTGCCAGTAGTATGAGACCCGATAGTAGCTATGGCTACACCTTC
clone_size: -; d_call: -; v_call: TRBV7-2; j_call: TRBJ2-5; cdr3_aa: CASSLAGLGETQYF; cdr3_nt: TGTGCCAGCAGCTTAGCGGGATTGGGGGAGACCCAGTACTTC
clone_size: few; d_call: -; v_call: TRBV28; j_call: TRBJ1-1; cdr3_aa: CASSLGGRGAFF; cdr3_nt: TGTGCCAGCAGTTTAGGTGGCAGGGGAGCTTTCTTT
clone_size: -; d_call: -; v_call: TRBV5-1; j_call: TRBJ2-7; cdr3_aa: CASSLDRSYEQYF; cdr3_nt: TGCGCCAGCAGCTTGGACCGGTCCTACGAGCAGTACTTC
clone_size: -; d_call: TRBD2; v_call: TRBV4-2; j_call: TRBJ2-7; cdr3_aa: CASSQGTSGSTEQYF; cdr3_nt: TGTGCCAGCAGCCAAGGGACTAGCGGGTCTACCGAGCAGTACTTC
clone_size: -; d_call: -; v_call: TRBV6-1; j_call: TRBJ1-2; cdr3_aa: CASSEALTEIYGYTF; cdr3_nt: TGTGCCAGCAGTGAAGCTTTGACAGAAATCTATGGCTACACCTTC
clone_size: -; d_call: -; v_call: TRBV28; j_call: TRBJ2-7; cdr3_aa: CASSRLSYEQYF; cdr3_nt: TGTGCCAGCAGCCGCCTCAGCTACGAGCAGTACTTC
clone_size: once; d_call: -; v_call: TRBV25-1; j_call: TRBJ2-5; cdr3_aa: CASSEQLVAAQETQYF; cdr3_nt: TGTGCCAGCAGTGAACAGTTGGTGGCAGCCCAAGAGACCCAGTACTTC
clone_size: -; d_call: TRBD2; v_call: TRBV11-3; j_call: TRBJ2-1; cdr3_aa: CASSKGTSGNNEQFF; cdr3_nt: TGTGCCAGCAGTAAAGGGACTAGCGGAAACAATGAGCAGTTCTTC
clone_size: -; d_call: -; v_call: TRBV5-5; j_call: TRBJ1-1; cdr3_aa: CASSLGMGNTEAFF; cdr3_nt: TGTGCCAGCAGCTTGGGGATGGGGAACACTGAAGCTTTCTTT
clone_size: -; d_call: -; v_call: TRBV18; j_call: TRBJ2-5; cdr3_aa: CASSPSHSQETQYF; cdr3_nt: TGTGCCAGCTCACCATCCCACAGCCAAGAGACCCAGTACTTC
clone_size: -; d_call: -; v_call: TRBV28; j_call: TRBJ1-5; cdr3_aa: CASSLGGHQPQHF; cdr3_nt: TGTGCCAGCAGTTTAGGGGGTCACCAGCCCCAGCATTTT
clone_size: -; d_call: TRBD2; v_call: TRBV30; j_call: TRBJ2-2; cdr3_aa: CAWSRAGGTGELFF; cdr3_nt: TGTGCCTGGAGTCGGGCGGGAGGTACCGGGGAGCTGTTTTTT
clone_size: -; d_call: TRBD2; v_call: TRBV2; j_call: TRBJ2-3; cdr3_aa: CASSEGGASGTDTQYF; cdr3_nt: TGTGCCAGCAGTGAAGGGGGCGCTAGCGGGACAGATACGCAGTATTTT
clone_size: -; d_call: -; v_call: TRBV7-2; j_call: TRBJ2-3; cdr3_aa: CASSISGNPTDTQYF; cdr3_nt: TGTGCCAGCAGCATTAGCGGCAACCCCACAGATACGCAGTATTTT
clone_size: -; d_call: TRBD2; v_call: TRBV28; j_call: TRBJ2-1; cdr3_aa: CASSLQLAGGMNEQFF; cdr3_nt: TGTGCCAGCAGTCTCCAACTAGCGGGAGGGATGAATGAGCAGTTCTTC
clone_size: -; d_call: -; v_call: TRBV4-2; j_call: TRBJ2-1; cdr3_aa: CASSQGQHYNEQFF; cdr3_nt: TGTGCCAGCAGCCAAGGCCAGCATTACAATGAGCAGTTCTTC
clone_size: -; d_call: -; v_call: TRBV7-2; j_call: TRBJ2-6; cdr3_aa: CASSLTVIYGANVLTF; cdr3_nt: TGTGCCAGCAGCTTAACGGTGATCTACGGGGCCAACGTCCTGACTTTC
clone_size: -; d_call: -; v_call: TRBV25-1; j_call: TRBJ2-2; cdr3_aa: CASSRQTNTGELFF; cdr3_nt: TGTGCCAGCAGCAGACAAACGAACACCGGGGAGCTGTTTTTT
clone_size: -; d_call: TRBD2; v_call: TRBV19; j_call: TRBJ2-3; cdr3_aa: CASSTSGGLGTQYF; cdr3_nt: TGTGCCAGTAGTACTAGCGGGGGTTTAGGCACGCAGTATTTT
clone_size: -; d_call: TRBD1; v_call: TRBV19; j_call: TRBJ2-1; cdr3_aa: CASSIAWSRQGDNEQFF; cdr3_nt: TGTGCCAGTAGTATAGCATGGTCGAGGCAGGGGGACAATGAGCAGTTCTTC
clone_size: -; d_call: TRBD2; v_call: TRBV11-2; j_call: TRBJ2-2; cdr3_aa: CASSSGLGNTGELFF; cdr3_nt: TGTGCCAGCAGCTCGGGACTAGGTAACACCGGGGAGCTGTTTTTT
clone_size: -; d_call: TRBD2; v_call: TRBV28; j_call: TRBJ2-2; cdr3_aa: CASFTSGGSNTGELFF; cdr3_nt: TGTGCCAGCTTCACGAGCGGGGGCTCGAACACCGGGGAGCTGTTTTTT
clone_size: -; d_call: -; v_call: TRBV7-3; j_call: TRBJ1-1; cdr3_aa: CASSLSGGNTEAFF; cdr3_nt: TGTGCCAGCAGCCTCTCGGGGGGGAACACTGAAGCTTTCTTT
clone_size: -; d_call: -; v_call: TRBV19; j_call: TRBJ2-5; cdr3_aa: CASMRYGTQQETQYF; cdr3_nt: TGTGCCAGTATGAGGTACGGGACGCAACAAGAGACCCAGTACTTC
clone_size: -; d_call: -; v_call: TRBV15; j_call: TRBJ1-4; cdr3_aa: CATSRDRAAGATNEKLFF; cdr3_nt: TGTGCCACCAGCAGAGATAGGGCAGCCGGGGCAACTAATGAAAAACTGTTTTTT
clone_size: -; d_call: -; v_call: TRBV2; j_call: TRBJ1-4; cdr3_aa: CASRADNGGGEKLFF; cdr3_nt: TGTGCCAGCAGAGCCGACAACGGAGGAGGCGAAAAACTGTTTTTT
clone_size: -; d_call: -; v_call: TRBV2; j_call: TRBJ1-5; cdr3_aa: CASKAGDQPQHF; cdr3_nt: TGTGCCAGCAAGGCAGGGGATCAGCCCCAGCATTTT
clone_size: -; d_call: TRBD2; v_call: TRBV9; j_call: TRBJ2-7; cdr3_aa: CASSVKAGGPWDPYEQYF; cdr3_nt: TGTGCCAGCAGCGTTAAAGCGGGAGGGCCATGGGATCCCTACGAGCAGTACTTC
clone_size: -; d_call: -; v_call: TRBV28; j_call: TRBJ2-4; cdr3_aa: CASSPLGPKNIQYF; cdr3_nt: TGTGCCAGCAGCCCCCTCGGCCCCAAAAACATTCAGTACTTC
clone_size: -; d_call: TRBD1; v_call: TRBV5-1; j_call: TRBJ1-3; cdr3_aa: CASSWGPRQGAGGNTIYF; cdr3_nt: TGCGCCAGCAGCTGGGGCCCGCGACAGGGGGCTGGTGGAAACACCATATATTTT
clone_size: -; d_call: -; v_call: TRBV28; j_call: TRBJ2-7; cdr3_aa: CASSLATLQVPTMEQYF; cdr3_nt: TGTGCCAGCAGTTTAGCAACCTTACAAGTGCCTACGATGGAGCAGTACTTC
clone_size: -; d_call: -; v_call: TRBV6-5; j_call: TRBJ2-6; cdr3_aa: CASSYSPVLGANVLTF; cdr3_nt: TGTGCCAGCAGTTACTCCCCTGTGCTTGGGGCCAACGTCCTGACTTTC
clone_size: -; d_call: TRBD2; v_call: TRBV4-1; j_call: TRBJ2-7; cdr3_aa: CASSLGLAGGYEQYF; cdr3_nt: TGCGCCAGCAGCCTAGGACTAGCGGGAGGCTACGAGCAGTACTTC
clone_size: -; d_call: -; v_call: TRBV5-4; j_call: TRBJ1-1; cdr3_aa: CASSLVGRGTLNTEAFF; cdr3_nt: TGTGCCAGCAGCTTGGTGGGAAGGGGGACCCTGAACACTGAAGCTTTCTTT
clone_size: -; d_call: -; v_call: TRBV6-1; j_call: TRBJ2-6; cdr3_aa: CASRKNSGANVLTF; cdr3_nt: TGTGCCAGCAGGAAGAACTCTGGGGCCAACGTCCTGACTTTC
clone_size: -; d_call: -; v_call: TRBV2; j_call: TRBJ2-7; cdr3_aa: CASSGDSYEQYF; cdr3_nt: TGTGCCTCCTCAGGAGATTCCTACGAGCAGTACTTC
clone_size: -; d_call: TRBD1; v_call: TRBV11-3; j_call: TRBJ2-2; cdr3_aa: CASSWGYRGARTGELFF; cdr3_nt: TGTGCCAGCAGCTGGGGATACAGGGGTGCCAGGACCGGGGAGCTGTTTTTT